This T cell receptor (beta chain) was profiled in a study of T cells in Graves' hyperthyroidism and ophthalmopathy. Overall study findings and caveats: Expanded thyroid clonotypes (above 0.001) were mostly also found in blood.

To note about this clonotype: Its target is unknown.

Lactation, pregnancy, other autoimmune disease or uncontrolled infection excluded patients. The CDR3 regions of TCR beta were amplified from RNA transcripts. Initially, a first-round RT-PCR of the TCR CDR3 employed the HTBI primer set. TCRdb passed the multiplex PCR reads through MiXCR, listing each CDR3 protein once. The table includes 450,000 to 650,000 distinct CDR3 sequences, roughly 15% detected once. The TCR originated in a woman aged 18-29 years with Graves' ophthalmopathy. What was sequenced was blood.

The CDR3 DNA reads TGTGCCAGCAGTGAATCGGGCCGGAGGCCCCAGCATTTT. It encodes CASSESGRRPQHF. The rearrangement links TRBV6-1 to TRBJ1-5; D is uncertain. Germline values: CDR1 MNHNS, CDR2 SASEGT. Trimming took 2 bases from V and 9 from J, leaving 11 bases between them. The CDR3 runs 13 residues.